Shown below are 27 T cell receptor beta chains from a single sample sequenced in a study of OX40 agonist ivuxolimab in advanced cancers. Libraries were prepared by immunoSEQ multiplex PCR; TCRdb keeps only in-frame clonotypes and omits some of them. Of approximately 75,000 clones listed, roughly 90% are singletons. The sequencing here drew on CD4+ or CD8+ T cells sorted from blood, taken in a trial of the OX40 agonist ivuxolimab. Source of these receptors: an adult with an advanced solid tumor such as melanoma, head and neck, liver or kidney cancer.

The chain is built from TRBV28 and TRBJ1-2; a weak D match, TRBD1 (5 bases). The CDR3 runs to 13 residues. V was trimmed by 4 bases and J by 2 bases, leaving 8 bases between them. Germline values: CDR1 MDHEN, CDR2 SYDVKM. The DNA for the CDR3 is TGTGCCAGCAGTTGGGGGGTCAACTATGGCTACACCTTC. It codes for CASSWGVNYGYTF.

V usage is TRBV2 and J usage is TRBJ1-3, with 9 bases that match TRBD1. The CDR3 has 16 residues. The germline gives CDR1 SNHLY, CDR2 FYNNEI. The V gene end was trimmed by 3 bases and the J gene end by 2 bases; junction bases not matched to a gene: 5. CDR3 protein: CASSDPRDRAGNTIYF. The CDR3 DNA reads TGTGCCAGCAGTGACCCCCGGGACAGGGCTGGAAACACCATATATTTT.

This rearrangement joins TRBV5-1 to TRBJ2-3, with a tentative D call TRBD1 (5 bases). The V and J ends lost 3 bases and 6 bases respectively, with 14 bases between them. CDR1 and CDR2 from the germline V gene are SGHRS and YFSETQ. This CDR3 has 14 amino acids. CDR3: CASSSEVPGDTQYF. In DNA, the CDR3 is TGCGCCAGCAGCTCTGAGGTCCCAGGGGATACGCAGTATTTT.

The chain joins TRBV5-5 to TRBJ2-2; D not certain. Germline CDR1 and CDR2: SGHKS and YYEKEE (reference sequence). V was shortened by 2 bases and J by 1 base, with 6 bases between the two germline ends. The CDR3 is 14 residues long. The DNA for the CDR3 is TGTGCCAGCAGCTTCGCCTTGAACACCGGGGAGCTGTTTTTT. Protein: CASSFALNTGELFF.

This chain joins TRBV4-3 and TRBJ2-7; TRBD2 aligns across 13 bases. The V gene end was trimmed by 5 bases and the J gene end by 1 base; junction bases not matched to a gene: 8. This CDR3 spans 17 amino acids. Per the germline V gene, CDR1 is LGHNA and CDR2 is YSLEER. The CDR3 spells CASSSRTSGSTSYEQYF. As DNA, the CDR3 is TGCGCCAGCAGCTCACGGACTAGCGGGAGCACTTCCTACGAGCAGTACTTC.

The chain joins TRBV7-8 to TRBJ2-7; 10 bases are a match to TRBD2. Looked up from germline, CDR1 is SGHVS and CDR2 is FQNEAQ. With V trimmed by 6 bases and J by 9 bases, 11 bases remained unmatched. CDR3 length: 14 residues. The CDR3 reads CASSRTSGTDGQYF. CDR3 sequence (DNA): TGTGCCAGCAGTCGGACTAGCGGAACCGACGGGCAGTACTTC.

The chain joins TRBV7-3 to TRBJ2-1; D is unresolved. Germline-derived CDR1 and CDR2 are SGHTA and FQGTGA. The CDR3 is made up of 12 amino acids. Trimming shortened V by 2 bases and J by 6 bases, and 5 bases separated the two germline ends. The CDR3 DNA follows: TGTGCCAGCAGCTTAGTTGGCAATGAGCAGTTCTTC. Protein: CASSLVGNEQFF. Drawing the rest from reference TRBV7-3 and TRBJ2-1, the complete variable domain is GAGVSQTPSNKVTEKGKYVELRCDPISGHTALYWYRQSLGQGPEFLIYFQGTGAADDSGLPNDRFFAVRPEGSVSTLKIQRTERGDSAVYLCASSLVGNEQFFGPGTRLTVL.

This chain joins TRBV18 and TRBJ1-5, with TRBD1 as a possible D gene (5 bases). The CDR3 extends over 16 amino acids. The V gene's germline CDR1 is KGHSH and CDR2 LQKENI. The V gene lost 0 bases and the J gene lost 7 bases, with 16 bases spanning the gap. The CDR3 DNA sequence: TGTGCCAGCTCACCACCGACGAGCCAGGGAGAGCAGCCCCAGCATTTT. It encodes CASSPPTSQGEQPQHF.

This chain links TRBV7-3 with TRBJ2-5; 7 bases are shared with TRBD1. Germline V lookup: CDR1 SGHTA, CDR2 FQGTGA. The CDR3 totals 14 residues. Germline trimming cut 4 bases from V and 3 bases from J; bases unmatched to any gene: 5. CDR3 coding DNA: TGTGCCAGCAGCTCCGGGACAGCTAAAGAGACCCAGTACTTC. Its translation is CASSSGTAKETQYF.

This chain joins TRBV5-1 and TRBJ1-5; D perhaps matches TRBD1 (6 bases). The V end lost 4 bases, the J end lost 7 bases, and 21 bases lay between the germline ends. The CDR3 totals 16 residues. From germline, CDR1 is SGHRS and CDR2 YFSETQ. CDR3 sequence reads: CASSEGDFQGYQPQHF. The DNA for the CDR3 is TGCGCCAGCAGCGAGGGGGACTTCCAGGGGTACCAGCCCCAGCATTTT.

The chain links TRBV30 to TRBJ1-2; maybe TRBD1 (6 bases). The CDR3 runs to 15 residues. Trimming shortened V by 0 bases and J by 6 bases, and 17 bases separated the two germline ends. Germline CDR1 is GTSNPN and CDR2 is SVGIG (reference sequence). CDR3 loop: CAWSVLGGQINGYTF. For the CDR3, the DNA is TGTGCCTGGAGTGTACTGGGGGGGCAGATAAATGGCTACACCTTC.

The J gene is TRBJ2-2, the V gene TRBV9, with D perhaps matching TRBD2 (6 bases). The CDR3 length is 17 residues. Germline V gives CDR1 SGDLS, CDR2 YYNGEE. Trimming cost V 1 base and J 4 bases, with 17 bases left between them. The CDR3 nucleotides read TGTGCCAGCAGCGTAACCGGGACTCGAATTAGCACCGGGGAGCTGTTTTTT. This encodes CASSVTGTRISTGELFF.

This sequence joins TRBV4-3 and TRBJ2-2, with 7 nucleotides matching TRBD2. With 1 base clipped from V and 5 bases from J, the junction kept 10 bases outside the gene matches. The V gene's germline CDR1 is LGHNA and CDR2 YSLEER. This CDR3 is 17 amino acids long. The CDR3 DNA reads as TGCGCCAGCAGCCAAGGCTCGGGACTACCTATAACCGGGGAGCTGTTTTTT. Residues: CASSQGSGLPITGELFF.

The chain carries TRBV5-1 and TRBJ2-5, with 13 bases matching TRBD2. The germline V gene encodes CDR1 SGHRS and CDR2 YFSETQ. V dropped 7 bases and J dropped 5; count of bases not matched to a gene: 11. The CDR3 has 16 residues. The CDR3 here is CASDPGTSGTSETQYF. The CDR3 DNA reads as TGCGCCAGCGACCCCGGGACTAGCGGGACTTCGGAGACCCAGTACTTC.

V usage is TRBV4-3 and J usage is TRBJ2-3; D gene unclear. With 3 bases removed from V and 0 bases from J, the gap between germline ends came to 4 bases. This CDR3 is built from 13 residues. Germline CDR1 LGHNA, CDR2 YSLEER. The CDR3 region has the DNA TGCGCCAGCAGCCACCCCAGCACAGATACGCAGTATTTT. This translates into CASSHPSTDTQYF.

V usage is TRBV6-5 and J usage is TRBJ2-7; no reliable D call. The V and J ends lost 5 bases and 3 bases respectively, with 14 bases between them. There are 14 residues in the CDR3. Germline lookup yields CDR1 MNHEY and CDR2 SVGAGI. The CDR3 DNA sequence: TGTGCCAGCAGTCTCCTGGACGGATTCTACGAGCAGTACTTC. It codes for CASSLLDGFYEQYF.

The V and J genes are TRBV5-4 and TRBJ2-7; a weak D match, TRBD1 (7 bases). V dropped 4 bases and J dropped 2 bases, with 16 bases sitting between them. CDR1 is SGHNT, CDR2 YYREEE, per germline (reference sequence). There are 15 residues in the CDR3. The DNA of the CDR3 is TGTGCCAGCAGCGCGGGGACAGTTGGGACCTACGAGCAGTACTTC. It is translated as CASSAGTVGTYEQYF.

The chain recombines TRBV25-1 with TRBJ2-1, with D perhaps matching TRBD1 or TRBD2 (5 bases each). Germline V gene lookup returns CDR1 MGHDK and CDR2 SYGVNS. V was trimmed by 1 base and J by 8 bases, leaving 18 bases between them. This CDR3 is 16 amino acids long. CDR3 amino acids: CASSELATAGKDEQFF. CDR3 nucleotide sequence: TGTGCCAGCAGTGAATTAGCGACGGCAGGGAAGGATGAGCAGTTCTTC.

V usage is TRBV19 and J usage is TRBJ2-5, with 8 nucleotides matching TRBD2. The CDR3 totals 14 residues. Trimming at V came to 4 bases and at J to 5 bases, leaving 6 bases not matched to a gene. Germline V CDR1 and CDR2: LNHDA, SQIVND (reference sequence). The CDR3 DNA reads as TGTGCCAGTAGTACCGGGGGGGGCCGGGAGACCCAGTACTTC. Protein: CASSTGGGRETQYF.

The chain combines TRBV7-2 with TRBJ2-1, with 10 bases matching TRBD2. V dropped 5 bases and J dropped 7; count of bases not matched to a gene: 11. The CDR3 is 16 amino acids. CDR1 is SGHTA, CDR2 FQGNSA, per germline. CDR3 bases: TGTGCCAGCAGCCCCCCGAGCGGGAGGGCGACGAATGAGCAGTTCTTC. It encodes CASSPPSGRATNEQFF.

A single count supports this clone. V is TRBV4-1 and J is TRBJ1-2, with a tentative D call TRBD1 (6 bases). In germline, CDR1 is MGHRA, CDR2 YSYEKL. Trimming removed 4 bases from V and 4 bases from J, with 13 bases in between. This CDR3 is 14 amino acids long. The CDR3 spells CASSPTGGSYGYTF. As DNA, the CDR3 is TGCGCCAGCAGCCCGACAGGTGGAAGCTATGGCTACACCTTC.

The V call is TRBV18, the J call TRBJ2-1; tentatively, D is TRBD2 (6 bases). Germline CDR1 KGHSH, CDR2 LQKENI. The ends were cut back, 7 bases at V and 10 bases at J, with 11 bases in the middle. The CDR3 runs 11 residues. The CDR3 coding sequence is TGTGCCAGCTTGGGGGGTGCGGAGCAGTTCTTC. Protein product: CASLGGAEQFF.

V gene TRBV5-4 combines with J gene TRBJ1-2, with D perhaps matching TRBD1 (6 bases). Looked up from germline, CDR1 is SGHNT and CDR2 is YYREEE (reference sequence). The CDR3 length is 15 residues. V lost 4 bases and J lost 3, with 16 bases in between. CDR3 protein: CASSPTGEADYGYTF. Written as DNA, the CDR3 is TGTGCCAGCAGCCCGACAGGAGAGGCCGACTATGGCTACACCTTC.

The V gene is TRBV27, the J gene TRBJ2-1, with 9 bases that match TRBD2. J gave up 6 bases and V 5 bases, and 5 bases lay outside the gene matches. The CDR3 is 14 amino acids. The germline V gene encodes CDR1 MNHEY and CDR2 SMNVEV (reference sequence). In DNA form, the CDR3 reads TGTGCCAGCAGTGGCGGACTAGCGTCCAATGAGCAGTTCTTC. It codes for CASSGGLASNEQFF.

V is TRBV7-9 and J is TRBJ2-1; D is uncertain. Trimming removed 4 bases from V and 4 bases from J, with 17 bases in between. The length of the CDR3 is 16 residues. Germline V gives CDR1 SEHNR, CDR2 FQNEAQ (reference sequence). For the CDR3, the DNA is TGTGCCAGCAGCTCACCGTGGGCGCGGCTATACAATGAGCAGTTCTTC. Residues: CASSSPWARLYNEQFF. Combining the CDR3 with reference TRBV7-9 and TRBJ2-1 gives the whole variable domain DTGVSQNPRHKITKRGQNVTFRCDPISEHNRLYWYRQTLGQGPEFLTYFQNEAQLEKSRLLSDRFSAERPKGSFSTLEIQRTEQGDSAMYLCASSSPWARLYNEQFFGPGTRLTVL.

This chain links TRBV6-1 with TRBJ2-1; the D gene is possibly TRBD2 (6 bases). CDR1 and CDR2 from the germline V gene are MNHNS and SASEGT. V lost 0 bases to trimming and J lost 0 bases, with 9 bases between them. The CDR3 consists of 16 residues. CDR3 amino acids: CASSEASGSSYNEQFF. In DNA, the CDR3 is TGTGCCAGCAGTGAAGCTTCCGGGAGCTCCTACAATGAGCAGTTCTTC.

V is TRBV25-1 and J is TRBJ2-5, with 8 bases identical to TRBD1. Germline values: CDR1 MGHDK, CDR2 SYGVNS. This CDR3 comprises 18 residues. The ends lost 6 bases at V and 2 bases at J; junction bases unmatched: 17. DNA of the CDR3: TGTGCCAGCAGCCAAACTTCGGGGACAGGATCCAAACAAGAGACCCAGTACTTC. As protein: CASSQTSGTGSKQETQYF.